Detailed here is one T cell receptor beta chain. Its antigen is unknown. This entry belongs to a study of shared clonotypes between healthy human individuals. Points from the study as a whole: Although depth was large, rarefaction showed that sequencing of the sorted subsets was incomplete.

DNA at approximately 200 ng, 25,000 to 35,000 T cell genomes, went into sorted-subset replicate PCRs. The data were produced by immunoSEQ multiplex PCR, yet TCRdb's version contains in-frame clones alone and is incomplete. The sample holds about 1 million clones, approximately 72% seen once. The germline gives CDR1 DFQATT, CDR2 SNEGSKA (reference sequence). Trimming left V 7 bases short and J 0 bases short, with 6 bases between. The CDR3 consists of 11 residues. The donors, healthy adults who were HIV-negative, had experienced no recent acute infections or vaccinations. The rearrangement uses TRBV20-1 and TRBJ1-1, with D hard to call. The source material was memory CD4+ T cells sorted from blood. Subset of the sample: CD45RA-negative fraction. This clonotype was obtained from a man younger than 35 in good health. DNA for the CDR3: TGCAGTGTGGTTATGAACACTGAAGCTTTCTTT. Translating it yields CSVVMNTEAFF.